The sample holds a few counts of the clone carrying this T cell receptor beta chain. The nonmyeloablative bone marrow transplants came from related graft donors, with transient mixed chimerism. This CDR3 is built from 16 residues. Germline values: CDR1 SSHAT, CDR2 FNYEAQ (reference sequence). Deletions cut 2 bases from V and 9 bases from J, with 20 bases between. The data belong to a study of Tregs in tolerant kidney transplant recipients. This table comes from immunoSEQ multiplex PCR, and its TCRdb copy is limited to in-frame clones, with some not included. The repertoire holds around 61,000 clones, with 70% to 90% as singletons.

This clonotype was sampled from a human patient who received a combined kidney and bone marrow transplant. Some of these T cells may belong to the graft donor. The material was CD4+ T cells from blood (PBMCs), obtained 6 months after the transplant. The V call is TRBV7-7, the J call TRBJ2-1, with D perhaps matching TRBD2 (6 bases). The CDR3, as DNA: TGTGCCAGCAGCTTATCCCCGGGCGGGACTGCGGGTGAGCAGTTCTTC. Translated, it gives CASSLSPGGTAGEQFF.